The 20 T cell receptor beta chains below were found in one sample sequenced in a study of radiotherapy plus CTLA-4 blockade in lung cancer. The assay was immunoSEQ multiplex PCR, and TCRdb's table has in-frame clones only and misses some. The sample includes 45,000 to 55,000 clones, roughly 76% of them seen just once. Sequencing was performed on peripheral blood, taken from a patient treated with radiotherapy plus ipilimumab. These receptors were obtained from a human donor with non-small cell lung cancer who had stable disease on radiotherapy plus ipilimumab.

The chain joins TRBV2 to TRBJ1-5; 7 bases are a match to TRBD1. V was clipped by 5 bases and J by 1 base; unmatched bases: 5. The CDR3 is made up of 15 amino acids. CDR1 is SNHLY and CDR2 is FYNNEI in the germline V gene. CDR3 amino acids: CASSQGTVSNQPQHF. For the CDR3, the DNA is TGTGCCAGCAGTCAAGGGACAGTAAGCAATCAGCCCCAGCATTTT.

V is TRBV7-8 and J is TRBJ1-3; D uncertain. Germline V CDR1 and CDR2: SGHVS, FQNEAQ. The CDR3 covers 16 residues. V was trimmed by 1 base and J by 0 bases, leaving 10 bases between them. The CDR3 DNA reads TGTGCCAGCAGCTTAGAGCAGAAGTCCTCTGGAAACACCATATATTTT. It encodes CASSLEQKSSGNTIYF.

The rearrangement links TRBV4-2 to TRBJ1-2; D not certain. The germline V gene has CDR1 LGHNA and CDR2 YNFKEQ. This CDR3 is built from 15 residues. V dropped 0 bases and J dropped 4 bases, with 12 bases sitting between them. The CDR3 loop is CASSQDSWTVYGYTF. DNA for the CDR3: TGTGCCAGCAGCCAAGATTCTTGGACGGTCTATGGCTACACCTTC.

The V gene is TRBV7-6, the J gene TRBJ1-1; tentatively, D is TRBD1 (6 bases). The CDR3 runs 15 residues. V was trimmed by 4 bases and J by 5 bases, leaving 17 bases between them. The germline V gene has CDR1 SGHVS and CDR2 FNYEAQ. CDR3 bases: TGTGCCAGCAGCTCAAATACAGGGTTGTTTACTGAAGCTTTCTTT. This sequence encodes CASSSNTGLFTEAFF.

This chain uses TRBV7-9 with TRBJ1-6; weak D call: TRBD1 (5 bases). From germline, CDR1 is SEHNR and CDR2 FQNEAQ (reference sequence). V shed 4 bases and J shed 14 bases, with 15 bases lying between them. The CDR3 is made up of 13 amino acids. CDR3 region: CASSSERAGALHF. In nucleotides, the CDR3 is TGTGCCAGCAGCTCCGAAAGGGCGGGGGCCCTCCACTTT.

The rearrangement uses TRBV5-6 and TRBJ2-3, with unresolved D. The CDR3 sequence is 12 residues long. Germline CDR1 is SGHDT and CDR2 is YYEEEE. V shed 4 bases and J shed 0 bases, with 3 bases lying between them. CDR3 sequence reads: CASSGSTDTQYF. For the CDR3, the DNA is TGTGCCAGCAGCGGGAGCACAGATACGCAGTATTTT.

V usage is TRBV2 and J usage is TRBJ2-6; D call uncertain. The germline gives CDR1 SNHLY, CDR2 FYNNEI. Trimming removed 6 bases at V and 0 bases at J, with 15 bases between. This CDR3 is 17 amino acids long. This chain's CDR3 is CASSAPFTASGANVLTF. As DNA, the CDR3 is TGTGCCAGCAGCGCACCTTTCACGGCCTCTGGGGCCAACGTCCTGACTTTC.

The chain has TRBV11-1 and TRBJ2-1, with D possibly being TRBD2 (6 bases). CDR3 size: 12 residues. The germline V gene encodes CDR1 SGHAT and CDR2 FQDESV (reference sequence). Trimming stripped 5 bases from V and 10 bases from J, with 12 bases between. The CDR3 DNA sequence: TGTGCCAGCAGCCTCAAGCGGGTCGAGCAGTTCTTC. As protein: CASSLKRVEQFF. Filled out from reference TRBV11-1 and TRBJ2-1, the complete variable domain reads EAEVAQSPRYKITEKSQAVAFWCDPISGHATLYWYRQILGQGPELLVQFQDESVVDDSQLPKDRFSAERLKGVDSTLKIQPAELGDSAMYLCASSLKRVEQFFGPGTRLTVL.

This chain links TRBV7-2 with TRBJ2-3, with D possibly TRBD1 on 5 matching bases. CDR3 length: 13 amino acids. Trimming stripped 3 bases from V and 7 bases from J, with 11 bases between. Germline CDR1 is SGHTA and CDR2 is FQGNSA. CDR3 nucleotide sequence: TGTGCCAGCAGCTTTTATCTGGACAATACGCAGTATTTT. It codes for CASSFYLDNTQYF.

This clone is labeled as large. The V call is TRBV13, the J call TRBJ2-4; 7 bases line up with TRBD1. V gave up 5 bases and J gave up 4 bases; unmatched junction bases: 5. CDR1 is PRHDT, CDR2 FYEKMQ, per germline (reference sequence). CDR3 length equals 14 residues. The CDR3 protein is CASSPGTEKNIQYF. CDR3 nucleotides: TGTGCCAGCAGCCCCGGGACAGAAAAAAACATTCAGTACTTC.

V and J are TRBV10-2 and TRBJ2-1; D perhaps matches TRBD2 (7 bases). The V gene's germline CDR1 is WSHSY and CDR2 SAAADI. Trimming took off 1 base at V and 6 bases at J, with 13 bases between the two ends. The length of the CDR3 is 15 residues. The CDR3: CASSELGGPSNEQFF. In DNA, the CDR3 is TGCGCCAGCAGTGAGTTGGGGGGGCCCAGCAATGAGCAGTTCTTC.

CDR3 in DNA: TGTGCCAGCAGTTCACAGCCGCCTTCCTATGGCTACACCTTC. Residues: CASSSQPPSYGYTF. The J gene is TRBJ1-2, the V gene TRBV25-1; D is ambiguous. This CDR3 has 14 amino acids. Trimming shortened V by 5 bases and J by 4 bases, and 14 bases separated the two germline ends. Germline CDR1 MGHDK, CDR2 SYGVNS.

The chain couples TRBV6-5 to TRBJ2-3; D may be TRBD2 (7 bases). The CDR3 runs to 14 residues. The germline V and J ends were trimmed by 6 bases and 5 bases, with 15 bases remaining between them. CDR1 is MNHEY, CDR2 SVGAGI, per germline. The CDR3 sequence is CASSNGGRVDTQYF. The CDR3 region has the DNA TGTGCCAGCAGCAACGGGGGGCGGGTAGATACGCAGTATTTT.

CDR3 nucleotide sequence: TGTGCCAGCTCATCTGCTCCGGGACAGGGGTTCTATGGCTACACCTTC. Translated: CASSSAPGQGFYGYTF. V usage is TRBV18 and J usage is TRBJ1-2, with TRBD1 matching over 10 bases. V dropped 5 bases and J dropped 4; count of bases not matched to a gene: 10. Per the germline V gene, CDR1 is KGHSH and CDR2 is LQKENI. The CDR3 extends over 16 amino acids. The full variable domain, its missing parts supplied by reference TRBV18 and TRBJ1-2, is NAGVMQNPRHLVRRRGQEARLRCSPMKGHSHVYWYRQLPEEGLKFMVYLQKENIIDESGMPKERFSAEFPKEGPSILRIQQVVRGDSAAYFCASSSAPGQGFYGYTFGSGTRLTVV.

This clone was observed once. This chain links TRBV6-6 with TRBJ2-3; possibly TRBD1 for D (5 bases). The CDR3 is 13 amino acids. The V gene's germline CDR1 is MNHNY and CDR2 SVGAGI (reference sequence). V gave up 4 bases and J gave up 6 bases, with 11 bases separating them. The CDR3 nucleotides are TGTGCCAGCAGTTCCCCAGGGTCGGATACGCAGTATTTT. Translation gives CASSSPGSDTQYF.

This chain joins TRBV30 and TRBJ2-5; possibly TRBD1 for D (5 bases). Germline V gene sequence: CDR1 GTSNPN, CDR2 SVGIG (reference sequence). The V end was cut by 4 bases, the J end by 3 bases, with 6 bases between. This CDR3 region has 11 residues. CDR3 amino acids: CAWKGKETQYF. The CDR3 nucleotides are TGTGCCTGGAAGGGGAAAGAGACCCAGTACTTC.

CDR3 bases: TGCGCCAGCAGCCAAGATACGAACTTAATGCAATACGAGCAGTACGTC. This translates into CASSQDTNLMQYEQYV. This chain links TRBV4-1 with TRBJ2-7, with unresolved D. With 0 bases removed from V and 4 bases from J, the gap between germline ends came to 16 bases. The germline V gene has CDR1 MGHRA and CDR2 YSYEKL. This CDR3 region has 16 residues.

The J gene is TRBJ1-3, the V gene TRBV10-3, with a tentative D call TRBD1 (5 bases). With 7 bases removed from V and 0 bases from J, the gap between germline ends came to 16 bases. There are 16 residues in the CDR3. CDR1 is ENHRY, CDR2 SYGVKD, per germline. The DNA of the CDR3 is TGTGCCATCAAAGGGGCCGGGAGAGCCTCTGGAAACACCATATATTTT. Translation gives CAIKGAGRASGNTIYF.

This clone was counted between two and nine times. This rearrangement joins TRBV5-5 to TRBJ1-1, with D possibly TRBD1 on 6 matching bases. The CDR3 extends over 16 amino acids. V was trimmed by 0 bases and J by 4 bases, leaving 16 bases between them. Germline CDR1 and CDR2: SGHKS and YYEKEE (reference sequence). The CDR3 region has the DNA TGTGCCAGCAGCTTGGTGGGGACGGGGGCAAGCACTGAAGCTTTCTTT. The encoded protein is CASSLVGTGASTEAFF.

This clone appeared once. The chain has TRBV7-2 and TRBJ1-1; D uncertain. Per the germline V gene, CDR1 is SGHTA and CDR2 is FQGNSA. Trimming shortened V by 1 base and J by 1 base, and 10 bases separated the two germline ends. CDR3 length: 15 amino acids. This CDR3 reads CASSLDSSSNTEAFF. In DNA form, the CDR3 reads TGTGCCAGCAGCTTAGACTCATCCTCGAACACTGAAGCTTTCTTT.